The 21 T cell receptor beta chains in this list originate from one sample, sequenced in a study of CD8 T cells in ankylosing spondylitis. Each CDR3 protein gets one entry after TCRdb re-called the 5' RACE reads with MiXCR. Among a few hundred thousand distinct CDR3 sequences listed, around a tenth were seen once. The sample comprised blood, either unsorted or a sorted T cell fraction (not recorded which). These receptor sequences come from a male donor with ankylosing spondylitis or in good health (not recorded which).

This clonotype was seen only once. This chain joins TRBV12-3 or TRBV12-4 and TRBJ2-7; the D gene could be TRBD1 or TRBD2 (5 bases each). Trimming left V 1 base short and J 3 bases short, with 10 bases between. The CDR3 sequence is 14 residues long. The CDR3 region has the DNA TGTGCCAGCAGTTTAGAGGGGAGTTACTACGAGCAGTACTTC. As protein: CASSLEGSYYEQYF.

This clonotype has a handful of counts. The J gene is TRBJ2-1, the V gene TRBV15; weak D call: TRBD2 (6 bases). V gave up 1 base and J gave up 8 bases, with 15 bases separating them. This CDR3 has 15 residues. Germline loops: CDR1 LNHNV, CDR2 YYDKDF (reference sequence). The CDR3 here is CATSRGHGSDDEQFF. The CDR3 DNA sequence: TGTGCCACCAGCAGAGGACACGGGAGCGACGATGAGCAGTTCTTC.

This clonotype was picked up a small number of times. This sequence joins TRBV9 and TRBJ2-1; a possible D gene is TRBD2 (6 bases). Trimming left V 6 bases short and J 7 bases short, with 14 bases between. The CDR3 is 13 amino acids. Germline-derived CDR1 and CDR2 are SGDLS and YYNGEE. The CDR3 DNA reads TGTGCCAGCACCCTTAGCGGTTCGAATGAGCAGTTCTTC. Translating it yields CASTLSGSNEQFF.

This clonotype was seen a few times. This sequence joins TRBV11-2 and TRBJ1-1; D unresolved. This CDR3 has 13 residues. The germline CDR1 and CDR2 sequences are SGHAT and FQNNGV. V lost 2 bases to trimming and J lost 4 bases, with 8 bases between them. This CDR3 is CASSLTGFTEAFF. The CDR3 DNA follows: TGTGCCAGCAGCTTAACGGGTTTCACTGAAGCTTTCTTT. Full variable domain (outside the CDR3, taken from reference TRBV11-2 and TRBJ1-1): EAGVAQSPRYKIIEKRQSVAFWCNPISGHATLYWYQQILGQGPKLLIQFQNNGVVDDSQLPKDRFSAERLKGVDSTLKIQPAKLEDSAVYLCASSLTGFTEAFFGQGTRLTVV.

This clonotype came up many times. V gene TRBV20-1 combines with J gene TRBJ1-6, with D perhaps TRBD1 (6 bases). Looked up from germline, CDR1 is DFQATT and CDR2 is SNEGSKA (reference sequence). This CDR3 has 18 residues. Deletions cut 1 base from V and 0 bases from J, with 16 bases between. Written as DNA, the CDR3 is TGCAGTGCTAGAGCCCCTCGGGGGGCTAGCTCCTATAATTCACCCCTCCACTTT. It specifies CSARAPRGASSYNSPLHF.

This clonotype showed up many times. The DNA of the CDR3 is TGCAGCGTTGACATCAATGGTGGCACCTACGAGCAGTACTTC. Protein product: CSVDINGGTYEQYF. The chain links TRBV29-1 to TRBJ2-7, with unresolved D. This CDR3 comprises 14 residues. CDR1 is SQVTM and CDR2 is ANQGSEA in the germline V gene. The V end lost 3 bases, the J end lost 2 bases, and 14 bases lay between the germline ends.

This clonotype was seen a handful of times. The J gene is TRBJ2-6, the V gene TRBV6-5; D unresolved. Germline lookup yields CDR1 MNHEY and CDR2 SVGAGI. CDR3 size: 16 residues. The V and J ends lost 2 bases and 2 bases respectively, with 10 bases between them. The CDR3 loop reads CASSYAIQAGANVLTF. The CDR3 DNA reads TGTGCCAGCAGTTACGCGATCCAGGCTGGGGCCAACGTCCTGACTTTC.

This clonotype has at least ten counts. This chain joins TRBV12-3 or TRBV12-4 and TRBJ1-6; the match to TRBD1 covers 7 bases. The junction had 3 bases not matched to a gene; V was cut back by 3 bases and J by 7 bases. The CDR3 covers 14 residues. For the CDR3, the DNA is TGTGCCAGCAGTTTCGGACAGGTGAATTCACCCCTCCACTTT. This translates into CASSFGQVNSPLHF.

This clonotype was observed at least ten times. The chain employs TRBV5-1 and TRBJ2-6; D not certain. CDR1 is SGHRS, CDR2 YFSETQ, per germline. V was clipped by 0 bases and J by 2 bases, with 3 bases between them. The length of the CDR3 is 14 residues. The CDR3 spells CASSLAPGANVLTF. CDR3 coding DNA: TGCGCCAGCAGCTTGGCCCCTGGGGCCAACGTCCTGACTTTC.

Concerning this clonotype: With a much larger clone just one base away, this may be a read error. The V call is TRBV15, the J call TRBJ2-7; D could derive from TRBD1 or TRBD2 (6 bases each). This CDR3 comprises 16 residues. Germline lookup yields CDR1 LNHNV and CDR2 YYDKDF (reference sequence). CDR3 DNA: TGTTCCACCAGCAGATTTATGACAGGAGGGAGCTACGAGCAGTACTTC. It yields the protein CSTSRFMTGGSYEQYF.

This clonotype showed up many times. V is TRBV5-5 and J is TRBJ2-2; D not certain. CDR3 length: 17 residues. Per the germline V gene, CDR1 is SGHKS and CDR2 is YYEKEE (reference sequence). V dropped 2 bases and J dropped 6 bases, with 20 bases sitting between them. This chain's CDR3 is CASSFWQRSVRAGELFF. CDR3 DNA: TGTGCCAGCAGCTTTTGGCAGAGAAGCGTCCGAGCCGGGGAGCTGTTTTTT.

This clonotype was picked up many times. The genes are TRBV20-1 and TRBJ2-7; D gene uncertain. Germline CDR1 and CDR2: DFQATT and SNEGSKA (reference sequence). The CDR3 runs 12 residues. V was cut by 3 bases and J by 6 bases, with 12 bases left in between. In nucleotides, the CDR3 is TGCAGTGCTAGTGTTATCGTTGGCGAGCAGTACTTC. The encoded protein is CSASVIVGEQYF.

This clonotype was seen only a few times. The chain is built from TRBV29-1 and TRBJ1-3; D uncertain. Deletions cut 6 bases from V and 4 bases from J, with 13 bases between. The CDR3 has 13 residues. CDR1 is SQVTM, CDR2 ANQGSEA, per germline. For the CDR3, the DNA is TGCAGCGTGCAGGTAACGTCCGGAAACACCATATATTTT. It is translated as CSVQVTSGNTIYF.

In this sample, this clonotype turned up many times. The chain is built from TRBV5-1 and TRBJ1-1, with 8 bases matching TRBD1. V lost 0 bases to trimming and J lost 8 bases; unmatched junction nucleotides: 6. Germline CDR1 SGHRS, CDR2 YFSETQ. The CDR3 sequence is 14 residues long. CDR3 loop: CASSLVGQGREAFF. Written as DNA, the CDR3 is TGCGCCAGCAGCTTGGTTGGACAGGGCAGAGAAGCTTTCTTT.

This clonotype was seen many times. The CDR3: CAIRLAGGAYEQYF. For the CDR3, the DNA is TGTGCCATCAGACTAGCGGGAGGGGCTTACGAGCAGTACTTC. The gene calls are TRBV10-3 and TRBJ2-7, with 13 bases identical to TRBD2. Per the germline V gene, CDR1 is ENHRY and CDR2 is SYGVKD. J lost 4 bases, V lost 6 bases, and 3 bases had no gene match. CDR3 length equals 14 residues.

This chain joins TRBV5-6 and TRBJ2-5; D uncertain. V was cut by 1 base and J by 7 bases, with 8 bases left in between. Per germline, CDR1 SGHDT and CDR2 YYEEEE. CDR3 length: 12 residues. The CDR3 region is CASSLSHGTQYF. As DNA, the CDR3 is TGTGCCAGCAGCTTGTCGCACGGGACCCAGTACTTC.

This clonotype was seen ten or more times. The chain joins TRBV5-1 to TRBJ2-3; 11 bases map to TRBD2. V shed 5 bases, J shed 6 bases, and the junction held 8 bases outside the gene matches. Germline V lookup: CDR1 SGHRS, CDR2 YFSETQ. The CDR3 has 15 amino acids. DNA of the CDR3: TGCGCCAGCAGGCCTACTAGCGGGGGCCCGGATACGCAGTATTTT. Its protein product is CASRPTSGGPDTQYF.

The count of this clonotype is one. This sequence joins TRBV12-3 or TRBV12-4 and TRBJ2-1; possible D gene TRBD1, 6 bases. The CDR3 loop spans 15 amino acids. The V end lost 5 bases, the J end lost 2 bases, and 13 bases lay between the germline ends. CDR3 in DNA: TGTGCCAGCAGTCCGACAGGTCCGACCTACAATGAGCAGTTCTTC. Its protein is CASSPTGPTYNEQFF.

The sample holds many counts of this clonotype. The chain joins TRBV9 to TRBJ2-3, with D perhaps TRBD1 (5 bases). Germline-derived CDR1 and CDR2 are SGDLS and YYNGEE. The CDR3 runs to 16 residues. Trimming removed 1 base at V and 0 bases at J, with 12 bases between. The CDR3 loop is CASSVNADTSTDTQYF. The CDR3 DNA sequence: TGTGCCAGCAGCGTAAACGCGGACACAAGCACAGATACGCAGTATTTT.

The chain has TRBV12-3 or TRBV12-4 and TRBJ2-2; 12 bases match TRBD2. V gave up 11 bases and J gave up 4 bases; unmatched junction bases: 11. The CDR3 is 16 amino acids. The CDR3 DNA reads as TGTGCCCTTGGGGCTAGCGGGGGGGCCAGCACCGGGGAGCTGTTTTTT. Residues: CALGASGGASTGELFF.

This clonotype appeared many times. This sequence joins TRBV9 and TRBJ2-1; 12 bases are a match to TRBD2. The CDR3 contains 16 residues. With V trimmed by 0 bases and J by 8 bases, 6 bases remained unmatched. Per the germline V gene, CDR1 is SGDLS and CDR2 is YYNGEE. The chain's CDR3 is CASSVGSSGGADEQFF. The CDR3 nucleotides are TGTGCCAGCAGCGTAGGGTCTAGCGGGGGGGCAGATGAGCAGTTCTTC.